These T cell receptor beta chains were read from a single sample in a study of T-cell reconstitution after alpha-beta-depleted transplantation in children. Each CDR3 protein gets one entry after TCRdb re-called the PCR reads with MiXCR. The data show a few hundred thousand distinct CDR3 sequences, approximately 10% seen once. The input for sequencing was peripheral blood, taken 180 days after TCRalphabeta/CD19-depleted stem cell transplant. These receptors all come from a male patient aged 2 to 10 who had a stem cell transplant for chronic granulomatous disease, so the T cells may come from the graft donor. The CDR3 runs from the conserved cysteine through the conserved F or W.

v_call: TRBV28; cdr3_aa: CASNPQGTNQPQHF
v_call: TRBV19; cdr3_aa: CASNGLAGTGELFF
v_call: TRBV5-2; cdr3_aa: CARSPGHVLLSSGANVLTF
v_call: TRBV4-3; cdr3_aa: CASSQEVRETQYF
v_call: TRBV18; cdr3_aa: CASSPRRGGVNNSPLHF
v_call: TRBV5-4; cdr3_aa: CASSLWGGQEETQYF
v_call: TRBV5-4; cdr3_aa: CASSFKDTEAFF
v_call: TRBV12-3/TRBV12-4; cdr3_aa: CASSLVRAGGPGDTQYF
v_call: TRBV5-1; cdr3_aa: CASSPVGTSNEQYF
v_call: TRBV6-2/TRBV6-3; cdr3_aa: CASSYSLRTGVYEQYF
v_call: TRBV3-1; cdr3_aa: CASSPFSGRYEQYF